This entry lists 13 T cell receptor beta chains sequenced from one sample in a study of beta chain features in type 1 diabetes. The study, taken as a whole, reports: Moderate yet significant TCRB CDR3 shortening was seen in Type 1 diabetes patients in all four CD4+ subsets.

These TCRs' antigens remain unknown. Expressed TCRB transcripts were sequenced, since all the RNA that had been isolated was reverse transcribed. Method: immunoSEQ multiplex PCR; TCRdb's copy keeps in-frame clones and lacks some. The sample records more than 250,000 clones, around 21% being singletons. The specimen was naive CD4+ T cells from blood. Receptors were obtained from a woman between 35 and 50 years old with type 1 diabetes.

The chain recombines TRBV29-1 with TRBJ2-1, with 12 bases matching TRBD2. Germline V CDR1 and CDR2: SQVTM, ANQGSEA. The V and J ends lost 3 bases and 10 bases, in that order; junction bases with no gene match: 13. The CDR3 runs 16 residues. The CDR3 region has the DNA TGCAGCGTTGAGTCGACTAGCGGGAGAATAGGGGAAGAGCAGTTCTTC. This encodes CSVESTSGRIGEEQFF.

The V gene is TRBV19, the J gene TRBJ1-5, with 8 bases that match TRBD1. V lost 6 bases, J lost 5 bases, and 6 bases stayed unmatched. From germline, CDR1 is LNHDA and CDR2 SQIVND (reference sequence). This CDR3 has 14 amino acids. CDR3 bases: TGTGCCAGTAGGGACGGACAGGGCTATCAGCCCCAGCATTTT. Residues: CASRDGQGYQPQHF.

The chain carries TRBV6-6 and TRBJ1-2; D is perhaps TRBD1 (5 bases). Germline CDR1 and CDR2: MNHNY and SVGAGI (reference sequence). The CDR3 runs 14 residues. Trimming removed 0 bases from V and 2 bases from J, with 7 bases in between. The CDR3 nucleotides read TGTGCCAGCAGTTACTCGACAGTAAACTATGGCTACACCTTC. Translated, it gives CASSYSTVNYGYTF.

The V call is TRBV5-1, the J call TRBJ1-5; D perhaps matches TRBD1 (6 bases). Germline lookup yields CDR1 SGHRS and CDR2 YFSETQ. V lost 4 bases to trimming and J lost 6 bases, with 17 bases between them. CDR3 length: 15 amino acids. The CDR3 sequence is CASSPVAGGTQPQHF. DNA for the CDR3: TGCGCCAGCAGCCCCGTTGCGGGGGGCACTCAGCCCCAGCATTTT.

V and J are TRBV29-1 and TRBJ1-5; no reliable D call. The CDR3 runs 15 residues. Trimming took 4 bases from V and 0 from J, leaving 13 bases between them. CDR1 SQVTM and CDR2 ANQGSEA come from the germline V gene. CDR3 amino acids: CSVGEGLNSNQPQHF. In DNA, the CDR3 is TGCAGCGTTGGGGAGGGTCTTAATAGCAATCAGCCCCAGCATTTT.

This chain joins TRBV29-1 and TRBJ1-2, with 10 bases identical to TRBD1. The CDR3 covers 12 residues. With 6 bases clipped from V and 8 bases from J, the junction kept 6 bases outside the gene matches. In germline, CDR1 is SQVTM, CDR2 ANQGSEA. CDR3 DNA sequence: TGCAGCGTCGTTGGACAGGGGGAGGGCTACACCTTC. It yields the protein CSVVGQGEGYTF.

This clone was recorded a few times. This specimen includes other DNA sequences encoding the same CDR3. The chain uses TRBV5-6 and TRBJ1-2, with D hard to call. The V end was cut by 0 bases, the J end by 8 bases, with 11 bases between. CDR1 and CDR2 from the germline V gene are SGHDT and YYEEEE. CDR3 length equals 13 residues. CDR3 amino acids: CASSLGRAGGYTF. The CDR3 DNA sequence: TGTGCCAGCAGCTTGGGGAGGGCGGGAGGCTACACCTTC.

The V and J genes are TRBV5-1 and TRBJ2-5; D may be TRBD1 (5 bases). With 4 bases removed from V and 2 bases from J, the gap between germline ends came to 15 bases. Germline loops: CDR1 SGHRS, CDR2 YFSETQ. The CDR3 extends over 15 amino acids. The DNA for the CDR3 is TGCGCCAGCAGCCCCACCCCAGGGTCTCAAGAGACCCAGTACTTC. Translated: CASSPTPGSQETQYF. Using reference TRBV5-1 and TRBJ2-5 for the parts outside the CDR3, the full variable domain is KAGVTQTPRYLIKTRGQQVTLSCSPISGHRSVSWYQQTPGQGLQFLFEYFSETQRNKGNFPGRFSGRQFSNSRSEMNVSTLELGDSALYLCASSPTPGSQETQYFGPGTRLLVL.

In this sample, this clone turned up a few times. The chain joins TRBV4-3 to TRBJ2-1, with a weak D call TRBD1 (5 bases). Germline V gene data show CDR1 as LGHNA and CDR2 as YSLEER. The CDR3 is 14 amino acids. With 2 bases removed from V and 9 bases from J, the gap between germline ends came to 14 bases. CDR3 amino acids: CASSQSIPRGEQFF. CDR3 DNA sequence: TGCGCCAGCAGCCAATCGATCCCAAGGGGTGAGCAGTTCTTC.

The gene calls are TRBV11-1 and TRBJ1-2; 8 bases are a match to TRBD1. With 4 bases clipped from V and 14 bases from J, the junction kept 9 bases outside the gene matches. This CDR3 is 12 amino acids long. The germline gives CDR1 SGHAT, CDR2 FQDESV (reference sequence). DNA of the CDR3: TGTGCCAGCAGCTCCAGGACAGGGTTTGGGACCTTC. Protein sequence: CASSSRTGFGTF.

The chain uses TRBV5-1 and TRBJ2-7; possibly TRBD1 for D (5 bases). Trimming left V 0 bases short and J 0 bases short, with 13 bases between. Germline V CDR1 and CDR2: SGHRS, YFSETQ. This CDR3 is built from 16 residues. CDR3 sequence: CASSLADHRLSYEQYF. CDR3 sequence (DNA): TGCGCCAGCAGCTTGGCCGATCACAGGCTCTCCTACGAGCAGTACTTC.

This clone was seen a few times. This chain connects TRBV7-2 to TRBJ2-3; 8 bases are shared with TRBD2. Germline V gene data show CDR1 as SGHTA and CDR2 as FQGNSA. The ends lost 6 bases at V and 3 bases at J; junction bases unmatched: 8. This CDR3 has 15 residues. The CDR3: CASSPRGRLTDTQYF. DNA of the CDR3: TGTGCCAGCAGTCCCCGCGGGAGGCTAACAGATACGCAGTATTTT.

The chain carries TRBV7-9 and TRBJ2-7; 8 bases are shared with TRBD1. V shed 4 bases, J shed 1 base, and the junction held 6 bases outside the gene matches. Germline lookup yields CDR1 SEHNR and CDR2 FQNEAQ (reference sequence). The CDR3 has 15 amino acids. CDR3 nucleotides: TGTGCCAGCAGCTCACAGGGGGTACGTTCCTACGAGCAGTACTTC. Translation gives CASSSQGVRSYEQYF.